This TCR beta chain was captured in a study of T-cell reconstitution after alpha-beta-depleted transplantation in children. Study-level points and caveats: About two months after transplant, alpha-beta T cells reportedly came from several hundred expanded graft clones. Newly made T cells mostly supplied T-cell counts and diversity one year after transplant.

This clonotype was seen a handful of times. Its cognate antigen is unknown. CDR1 and CDR2 (germline): ENHRY, SYGVKD. The CDR3 contains 14 residues. Trimming stripped 3 bases from V and 6 bases from J, with 12 bases between. Preparation of the TCRbeta library was carried out with unique molecular identifiers. TCRdb fed the PCR reads into MiXCR, producing one record per CDR3 protein. This table has 500,000 to 750,000 distinct CDR3 sequences, roughly 30% appearing once. This receptor was obtained from a boy younger than two with Wiskott-Aldrich syndrome, due to receive a stem cell transplant. The specimen comprised PBMCs, sampled before TCRalphabeta/CD19-depleted stem cell transplant. The chain couples TRBV10-3 to TRBJ2-1, with D possibly being TRBD1 or TRBD2 (5 bases each). The CDR3 spells CAISELGERNEQFF. CDR3 sequence (DNA): TGTGCCATCAGTGAACTGGGGGAACGCAATGAGCAGTTCTTC.